This passage covers 16 T cell receptor beta chains from one sample sequenced in a study of blood T cell repertoires in COVID-19. Method: immunoSEQ multiplex PCR; TCRdb's copy keeps in-frame clones and lacks some. The profile shows about 180,000 clones, about 88% of them singletons. Sample: peripheral blood. The receptors originated from a young man who had recovered from COVID-19.

This clone was counted a single time. The rearrangement uses TRBV6-1 and TRBJ2-3; 12 nucleotides agree with TRBD2. This CDR3 has 18 residues. The J segment lost 3 bases and the V segment lost 2 bases, leaving 9 bases of the junction unmatched. The germline V gene has CDR1 MNHNS and CDR2 SASEGT. The CDR3 nucleotides are TGTGCCAGCAGTGAAACCCGACTAGCGGGAGTTAGGACAGATACGCAGTATTTT. Translating gives CASSETRLAGVRTDTQYF.

The V and J genes are TRBV4-1 and TRBJ2-7, with 9 nucleotides matching TRBD2. Germline V CDR1 and CDR2: MGHRA, YSYEKL. The CDR3 spans 16 residues. J gave up 4 bases and V 1 base, and 8 bases lay outside the gene matches. In DNA form, the CDR3 reads TGCGCCAGCAGCCAAGGCGGCCTAGCGGGAAGGTACGAGCAGTACTTC. Amino acids: CASSQGGLAGRYEQYF.

This clone was picked up one time. The chain couples TRBV27 to TRBJ2-5, with TRBD1 matching 8 bases. The CDR3 runs to 16 residues. Germline V gene sequence: CDR1 MNHEY, CDR2 SMNVEV (reference sequence). V dropped 3 bases and J dropped 2; count of bases not matched to a gene: 8. The CDR3 loop reads CASSLKTGVPQETQYF. CDR3 DNA sequence: TGTGCCAGCAGTTTGAAGACAGGGGTCCCGCAAGAGACCCAGTACTTC.

The V call is TRBV24-1, the J call TRBJ2-3; 7 bases match TRBD2. The CDR3 is made up of 15 amino acids. V lost 4 bases and J lost 2; bases outside the gene matches: 5. Germline-derived CDR1 and CDR2 are KGHDR and SFDVKD. CDR3 amino acids: CATSENGRNTDTQYF. CDR3 DNA sequence: TGTGCCACCAGTGAGAACGGGAGGAACACAGATACGCAGTATTTT.

The chain is built from TRBV27 and TRBJ2-7, with D perhaps matching TRBD2 (6 bases). CDR3 length: 15 amino acids. Germline loops: CDR1 MNHEY, CDR2 SMNVEV (reference sequence). Trimming removed 8 bases from V and 0 bases from J, with 17 bases in between. The CDR3 protein is CASGYRRALSYEQYF. As DNA, the CDR3 is TGTGCCAGCGGATACCGGAGGGCCCTCTCCTACGAGCAGTACTTC.

This chain links TRBV7-9 with TRBJ2-7; D ambiguous. The CDR3 spans 12 residues. Trimming cost V 6 bases and J 3 bases, with 9 bases left between them. Germline CDR1 reads SEHNR; CDR2 reads FQNEAQ (reference sequence). As DNA, the CDR3 is TGTGCCAGCAGTAGAATCGACTACGAGCAGTACTTC. This gives the protein CASSRIDYEQYF.

J is TRBJ2-7 and V is TRBV30; TRBD2 might be the D (6 bases). Germline CDR1 reads GTSNPN; CDR2 reads SVGIG (reference sequence). V was shortened by 2 bases and J by 3 bases, with 8 bases between the two germline ends. The CDR3 length is 12 residues. For the CDR3, the DNA is TGTGCCTGGAGTCTAGCGTTCTACGAGCAGTACTTC. Protein product: CAWSLAFYEQYF.

The CDR3 DNA reads TGTGCCACCAGTGTCAGTACAGATACGCAGTATTTT. Its translation: CATSVSTDTQYF. V and J are TRBV24-1 and TRBJ2-3; D is undetermined. The V end was cut by 5 bases, the J end by 3 bases, with 5 bases between. Germline V gene lookup returns CDR1 KGHDR and CDR2 SFDVKD. The CDR3 has 12 residues.

For the CDR3, the DNA is TGCGCCAGCAGCCAAGAAGACCACGGCGGGGCCGGGGAGCTGTTTTTT. Amino acid sequence: CASSQEDHGGAGELFF. The chain links TRBV4-1 to TRBJ2-2, with a weak D call TRBD2 (6 bases). This CDR3 region has 16 residues. V shed 0 bases and J shed 6 bases, with 14 bases lying between them. Germline lookup yields CDR1 MGHRA and CDR2 YSYEKL.

The chain recombines TRBV7-2 with TRBJ1-4; D not resolved. This CDR3 is built from 11 residues. V was shortened by 5 bases and J by 10 bases, with 8 bases between the two germline ends. The germline CDR1 and CDR2 sequences are SGHTA and FQGNSA. The CDR3 sequence: CASSMTGKLFF. The CDR3 DNA is TGTGCCAGCAGCATGACTGGAAAACTGTTTTTT.

This chain joins TRBV5-8 and TRBJ2-1, with 12 bases aligning to TRBD2. Trimming cost V 0 bases and J 5 bases; bases outside gene matches: 0. Germline assignment: CDR1 SGHTS and CDR2 YDEGEE. The CDR3 length is 15 residues. The CDR3 spells CASSLGTSGDNEQFF. CDR3 sequence (DNA): TGTGCCAGCAGCTTGGGGACTAGCGGGGACAATGAGCAGTTCTTC.

There are a few counts of this clone. The V and J genes are TRBV28 and TRBJ2-2; D perhaps matches TRBD1 (6 bases). Looked up from germline, CDR1 is MDHEN and CDR2 is SYDVKM. Trimming shortened V by 4 bases and J by 2 bases, and 20 bases separated the two germline ends. The length of the CDR3 is 18 residues. The CDR3 protein is CASSWGQTGWFNTGELFF. For the CDR3, the DNA is TGTGCCAGCAGTTGGGGACAAACTGGATGGTTCAACACCGGGGAGCTGTTTTTT.

The gene calls are TRBV10-3 and TRBJ1-5; D gene unclear. CDR1 and CDR2 (germline): ENHRY, SYGVKD. CDR3 length equals 13 residues. Deletions cut 5 bases from V and 5 bases from J, with 10 bases between. CDR3 in DNA: TGTGCCATCAGTTCACGATCAGATCAGCCCCAGCATTTT. Protein sequence: CAISSRSDQPQHF.

The V and J genes are TRBV7-2 and TRBJ2-2, with TRBD2 matching 7 bases. This CDR3 has 14 residues. The V and J ends lost 4 bases and 7 bases, in that order; junction bases with no gene match: 6. Germline V gene data show CDR1 as SGHTA and CDR2 as FQGNSA. For the CDR3, the DNA is TGTGCCAGCAGCTCAAGACTAGCAATCGGGGAGCTGTTTTTT. Amino acid sequence: CASSSRLAIGELFF. Based on the CDR3 plus reference TRBV7-2 and TRBJ2-2, the full variable domain is GAGVSQSPSNKVTEKGKDVELRCDPISGHTALYWYRQSLGQGLEFLIYFQGNSAPDKSGLPSDRFSAERTGGSVSTLTIQRTQQEDSAVYLCASSSRLAIGELFFGEGSRLTVL.

The chain uses TRBV3-1 (or the pseudogene TRBV3-2) and TRBJ1-2; 7 bases match TRBD1. V lost 4 bases and J lost 4; bases outside the gene matches: 3. The CDR3 is 13 amino acids. Per germline, CDR1 LGHDT and CDR2 YNNKEL (reference sequence). The CDR3 here is CASSRRDSYGYTF. CDR3 DNA: TGTGCCAGCAGCCGCCGGGACAGCTATGGCTACACCTTC.

The rearrangement links TRBV7-2 to TRBJ2-1, with TRBD2 matching over 9 bases. The V gene end was trimmed by 7 bases and the J gene end by 7 bases; junction bases not matched to a gene: 11. Per germline, CDR1 SGHTA and CDR2 FQGNSA. The CDR3 is 15 residues long. The CDR3 sequence is CASMLAASGKNEQFF. CDR3 sequence (DNA): TGTGCCAGCATGCTCGCGGCTAGCGGGAAAAATGAGCAGTTCTTC.